These 20 T cell receptor beta chains share one sample of origin, sequenced in a study of T cells in Graves' hyperthyroidism and ophthalmopathy. Amplified regions were TCR beta CDR3 sequences from RNA transcripts. The HTBI set primed first-round TCR CDR3 RT-PCR. MiXCR, applied by TCRdb to the multiplex PCR reads, yields one record per CDR3 protein. This repertoire shows some 27,000 distinct CDR3 sequences, under 55% found once; its top ten account for about a tenth. The sample taken for sequencing was blood. The receptors were gathered from a woman aged 25-40 years with Graves' hyperthyroidism.

This clonotype is judged medium-sized. The chain has TRBV24-1 and TRBJ2-3; D is possibly TRBD2 (5 bases). In germline, CDR1 is KGHDR, CDR2 SFDVKD. The CDR3 is made up of 15 amino acids. The V and J ends lost 1 base and 3 bases respectively, with 10 bases between them. The DNA for the CDR3 is TGTGCCACCAGTGATTTTCGAGGGAAAACAGATACGCAGTATTTT. This codes for CATSDFRGKTDTQYF.

The V gene is TRBV5-4, the J gene TRBJ2-7; D possibly corresponds to TRBD2 (5 bases). Germline V gene data show CDR1 as SGHNT and CDR2 as YYREEE (reference sequence). V was pared by 7 bases and J by 3 bases, with 11 bases between. This CDR3 spans 12 amino acids. CDR3 in DNA: TGTGCCAGCTGGCTAGAGGGCTACGAGCAGTACTTC. Translating it yields CASWLEGYEQYF. Combining the CDR3 with reference TRBV5-4 and TRBJ2-7 gives the whole variable domain ETGVTQSPTHLIKTRGQQVTLRCSSQSGHNTVSWYQQALGQGPQFIFQYYREEENGRGNFPPRFSGLQFPNYSSELNVNALELDDSALYLCASWLEGYEQYFGPGTRLTVT.

This chain links TRBV20-1 with TRBJ2-7; the D is unclear. The germline gives CDR1 DFQATT, CDR2 SNEGSKA (reference sequence). V was pared by 8 bases and J by 0 bases, with 5 bases between. The CDR3 length is 10 residues. The DNA of the CDR3 is TGCAGTCCATACTCCTACGAGCAGTACTTC. The encoded protein is CSPYSYEQYF.

This clonotype was counted ten times or more. J is TRBJ2-7 and V is TRBV6-5, with unresolved D. V was trimmed by 0 bases and J by 2 bases, leaving 8 bases between them. CDR3 length: 14 residues. CDR1 is MNHEY and CDR2 is SVGAGI in the germline V gene. The CDR3 sequence: CASSYSGSAYEQYF. CDR3 coding DNA: TGTGCCAGCAGTTACTCAGGGTCGGCCTACGAGCAGTACTTC.

This clonotype was detected only a few times. The CDR3 here is CASSLGPELGETQYF. CDR3 DNA: TGTGCCAGCAGCTTAGGGCCAGAGTTGGGAGAGACCCAGTACTTC. V is TRBV7-9 and J is TRBJ2-5; D remains ambiguous. Germline-derived CDR1 and CDR2 are SEHNR and FQNEAQ (reference sequence). The CDR3 loop spans 15 amino acids. Trimming pared 1 base from V and 4 bases from J, leaving 13 bases between.

This clonotype was recorded at least ten times. The chain employs TRBV6-1 and TRBJ1-1, with D unclear. This CDR3 region has 15 residues. From germline, CDR1 is MNHNS and CDR2 SASEGT. The germline V and J ends were trimmed by 6 bases and 1 base, with 15 bases remaining between them. CDR3 bases: TGTGCCAGCAGACTAAACTTCTTATCGAACACTGAAGCTTTCTTT. Translating gives CASRLNFLSNTEAFF.

This clonotype is medium-sized by share. This chain links TRBV25-1 with TRBJ1-4; D is unclear. The V and J ends lost 5 bases and 3 bases respectively, with 16 bases between them. Germline CDR1 reads MGHDK; CDR2 reads SYGVNS. CDR3 length: 16 residues. CDR3 DNA: TGTGCCAGCAGTTCAACGGAGGGAACGGCTAATGAAAAACTGTTTTTT. Amino acid sequence: CASSSTEGTANEKLFF.

Within the sample, this clonotype is medium-sized (0.01 to 0.1%). The rearrangement links TRBV10-2 to TRBJ1-2; weak D call: TRBD1 (5 bases). Germline lookup yields CDR1 WSHSY and CDR2 SAAADI. This CDR3 is built from 15 residues. V gave up 7 bases and J gave up 0 bases, with 15 bases separating them. The CDR3 here is CASMGTATANYGYTF. In DNA, the CDR3 is TGCGCCAGCATGGGGACTGCCACAGCTAACTATGGCTACACCTTC.

This clonotype was found once. The V and J genes are TRBV12-3 or TRBV12-4 and TRBJ1-4; TRBD1 aligns across 10 bases. Unmatched junction bases numbered 4, after V lost 5 bases and J lost 10 bases. The CDR3 totals 13 residues. The CDR3 nucleotides read TGTGCCAGCAGTGGGACAGGGGCTGGAAAACTGTTTTTT. This translates into CASSGTGAGKLFF.

This clonotype was seen at least ten times. V is TRBV3-1 and J is TRBJ1-2; D is unclear. The germline V gene has CDR1 LGHDT and CDR2 YNNKEL (reference sequence). V was clipped by 1 base and J by 6 bases, with 3 bases between them. CDR3 size: 11 residues. CDR3 protein: CASSQGNGYTF. In DNA form, the CDR3 reads TGTGCCAGCAGCCAAGGTAATGGCTACACCTTC.

This clonotype appeared many times. This rearrangement joins TRBV5-8 to TRBJ1-3; 7 bases are a match to TRBD1. Germline V CDR1 and CDR2: SGHTS, YDEGEE. The ends lost 4 bases at V and 4 bases at J; junction bases unmatched: 11. The CDR3 has 16 amino acids. The DNA of the CDR3 is TGTGCCAGCAGCCCGGGACAGCAGGTTGTAGGAAACACCATATATTTT. Translated, it gives CASSPGQQVVGNTIYF.

This clonotype was seen a handful of times. J is TRBJ2-3 and V is TRBV29-1; D gene unclear. The V and J ends lost 0 bases and 5 bases respectively, with 6 bases between them. The CDR3 is 12 residues long. Germline CDR1 reads SQVTM; CDR2 reads ANQGSEA. The CDR3 DNA reads as TGCAGCGTTGAAGATAGTCGAGATACGCAGTATTTT. Its translation: CSVEDSRDTQYF.

Ten or more counts support this clonotype. This sequence joins TRBV11-3 and TRBJ2-1; no clear D. CDR1 SGHNT and CDR2 YENEEA come from the germline V gene. Deletions cut 8 bases from V and 1 base from J, with 12 bases between. There are 14 residues in the CDR3. The CDR3: CASVLDISYNEQFF. CDR3 DNA sequence: TGTGCCAGCGTTCTAGATATTTCCTACAATGAGCAGTTCTTC.

This clonotype occurred many times. V and J are TRBV5-1 and TRBJ2-1, with D tentatively TRBD2 (6 bases). The CDR3 is 14 amino acids. V was clipped by 0 bases and J by 6 bases, with 10 bases between them. Germline loops: CDR1 SGHRS, CDR2 YFSETQ. CDR3 residues: CASSLGLDVNEQFF. The DNA of the CDR3 is TGCGCCAGCAGCTTGGGACTAGACGTCAATGAGCAGTTCTTC. Filled out from reference TRBV5-1 and TRBJ2-1, the complete variable domain reads KAGVTQTPRYLIKTRGQQVTLSCSPISGHRSVSWYQQTPGQGLQFLFEYFSETQRNKGNFPGRFSGRQFSNSRSEMNVSTLELGDSALYLCASSLGLDVNEQFFGPGTRLTVL.

This clonotype was counted many times. The chain carries TRBV12-3 or TRBV12-4 and TRBJ2-5; D is possibly TRBD2 (5 bases). This CDR3 contains 14 residues. Trimming cost V 7 bases and J 5 bases, with 17 bases left between them. The CDR3 loop reads CASTILDFSETQYF. CDR3 in DNA: TGTGCCAGCACTATACTAGATTTTAGCGAGACCCAGTACTTC.

The rearrangement uses TRBV20-1 and TRBJ2-2, with TRBD1 matching over 10 bases. CDR1 and CDR2 from the germline V gene are DFQATT and SNEGSKA (reference sequence). The CDR3 is 15 amino acids. V trimming: 5 bases; J trimming: 6 bases; junction bases outside the gene matches: 9. CDR3 amino acids: CSALRTGGDPGELFF. For the CDR3, the DNA is TGCAGTGCTCTACGGACAGGGGGAGACCCCGGGGAGCTGTTTTTT.

This clonotype showed up many times. The chain employs TRBV11-3 and TRBJ2-1, with D tentatively TRBD1 or TRBD2 (5 bases each). This CDR3 is built from 13 residues. Germline V gives CDR1 SGHNT, CDR2 YENEEA. V lost 1 base and J lost 4, with 5 bases in between. The CDR3, as DNA: TGTGCCAGCAGCTTAGGGGGGTACAATGAGCAGTTCTTC. Residues: CASSLGGYNEQFF.

This clonotype was detected ten times or more. The chain employs TRBV30 and TRBJ2-7; D possibly corresponds to TRBD1 (6 bases). The V gene lost 7 bases and the J gene lost 0 bases, with 13 bases spanning the gap. The germline V gene has CDR1 GTSNPN and CDR2 SVGIG (reference sequence). This CDR3 is built from 13 residues. CDR3 bases: TGTGCCTACAACCGGGACAACTCCTACGAGCAGTACTTC. As protein: CAYNRDNSYEQYF.

This clonotype is classed as medium-sized. The chain combines TRBV19 with TRBJ2-7, with 10 bases that match TRBD2. CDR3 length: 14 amino acids. J gave up 0 bases and V 10 bases, and 6 bases lay outside the gene matches. Per germline, CDR1 LNHDA and CDR2 SQIVND (reference sequence). CDR3 bases: TGTGCCACCCGAGCGGGAGGGTTCTCCTACGAGCAGTACTTC. It is translated as CATRAGGFSYEQYF.

This clonotype came up many times. CDR3 nucleotides: TGTGCCAGCAGGGAATCCGGGACACTAAATGAAAAACTGTTTTTT. Translated, it gives CASRESGTLNEKLFF. The chain recombines TRBV6-5 with TRBJ1-4, with a weak D call TRBD1 (6 bases). CDR1 and CDR2 (germline): MNHEY, SVGAGI. V was shortened by 6 bases and J by 5 bases, with 16 bases between the two germline ends. The CDR3 loop spans 15 amino acids.